Presented here are 4 T cell receptor beta chains from one specimen sequenced in a study of blood T cell repertoires in COVID-19. The assay was immunoSEQ multiplex PCR, and TCRdb's table has in-frame clones only and misses some. The table records fewer than 400,000 clones, 80% to 90% of them present only once. The sample comprised PBMCs or T cells enriched from blood (not recorded which). Receptor source: a woman in her fifties or sixties who had recovered from COVID-19.

The V and J genes are TRBV7-9 and TRBJ1-5, with 9 nucleotides matching TRBD1. CDR3 length: 15 amino acids. Germline lookup yields CDR1 SEHNR and CDR2 FQNEAQ (reference sequence). V was clipped by 5 bases and J by 5 bases; unmatched bases: 7. Written as DNA, the CDR3 is TGTGCCAGCAGCCCCGGGACAGGGAGGTATCAGCCCCAGCATTTT. The encoded protein is CASSPGTGRYQPQHF.

This chain connects TRBV5-8 to TRBJ2-3; no firm D call. V was pared by 0 bases and J by 7 bases, with 6 bases between. Germline-derived CDR1 and CDR2 are SGHTS and YDEGEE. CDR3 size: 12 residues. The CDR3 spells CASSLGGYTQYF. In DNA form, the CDR3 reads TGTGCCAGCAGCTTGGGCGGCTATACGCAGTATTTT.

This chain uses TRBV6-5 with TRBJ1-2; the D gene is possibly TRBD1 (6 bases). CDR1 and CDR2 (germline): MNHEY, SVGAGI. V was pared by 4 bases and J by 4 bases, with 19 bases between. The CDR3 is made up of 16 amino acids. In DNA, the CDR3 is TGTGCCAGCAGTTCGGGGGGGACATACACCTTCTATGGCTACACCTTC. It translates to CASSSGGTYTFYGYTF.

The chain couples TRBV19 to TRBJ2-2; maybe TRBD2 (5 bases). V was cut by 9 bases and J by 6 bases, with 41 bases left in between. Germline V gene data show CDR1 as LNHDA and CDR2 as SQIVND (reference sequence). The CDR3 is made up of 22 amino acids. The CDR3 here is CASRTPLPMDGGGYGMAGELFF. The CDR3 DNA follows: TGTGCCAGCCGGACTCCTCTCCCTATGGACGGCGGCGGGTACGGGATGGCCGGGGAGCTGTTTTTT.